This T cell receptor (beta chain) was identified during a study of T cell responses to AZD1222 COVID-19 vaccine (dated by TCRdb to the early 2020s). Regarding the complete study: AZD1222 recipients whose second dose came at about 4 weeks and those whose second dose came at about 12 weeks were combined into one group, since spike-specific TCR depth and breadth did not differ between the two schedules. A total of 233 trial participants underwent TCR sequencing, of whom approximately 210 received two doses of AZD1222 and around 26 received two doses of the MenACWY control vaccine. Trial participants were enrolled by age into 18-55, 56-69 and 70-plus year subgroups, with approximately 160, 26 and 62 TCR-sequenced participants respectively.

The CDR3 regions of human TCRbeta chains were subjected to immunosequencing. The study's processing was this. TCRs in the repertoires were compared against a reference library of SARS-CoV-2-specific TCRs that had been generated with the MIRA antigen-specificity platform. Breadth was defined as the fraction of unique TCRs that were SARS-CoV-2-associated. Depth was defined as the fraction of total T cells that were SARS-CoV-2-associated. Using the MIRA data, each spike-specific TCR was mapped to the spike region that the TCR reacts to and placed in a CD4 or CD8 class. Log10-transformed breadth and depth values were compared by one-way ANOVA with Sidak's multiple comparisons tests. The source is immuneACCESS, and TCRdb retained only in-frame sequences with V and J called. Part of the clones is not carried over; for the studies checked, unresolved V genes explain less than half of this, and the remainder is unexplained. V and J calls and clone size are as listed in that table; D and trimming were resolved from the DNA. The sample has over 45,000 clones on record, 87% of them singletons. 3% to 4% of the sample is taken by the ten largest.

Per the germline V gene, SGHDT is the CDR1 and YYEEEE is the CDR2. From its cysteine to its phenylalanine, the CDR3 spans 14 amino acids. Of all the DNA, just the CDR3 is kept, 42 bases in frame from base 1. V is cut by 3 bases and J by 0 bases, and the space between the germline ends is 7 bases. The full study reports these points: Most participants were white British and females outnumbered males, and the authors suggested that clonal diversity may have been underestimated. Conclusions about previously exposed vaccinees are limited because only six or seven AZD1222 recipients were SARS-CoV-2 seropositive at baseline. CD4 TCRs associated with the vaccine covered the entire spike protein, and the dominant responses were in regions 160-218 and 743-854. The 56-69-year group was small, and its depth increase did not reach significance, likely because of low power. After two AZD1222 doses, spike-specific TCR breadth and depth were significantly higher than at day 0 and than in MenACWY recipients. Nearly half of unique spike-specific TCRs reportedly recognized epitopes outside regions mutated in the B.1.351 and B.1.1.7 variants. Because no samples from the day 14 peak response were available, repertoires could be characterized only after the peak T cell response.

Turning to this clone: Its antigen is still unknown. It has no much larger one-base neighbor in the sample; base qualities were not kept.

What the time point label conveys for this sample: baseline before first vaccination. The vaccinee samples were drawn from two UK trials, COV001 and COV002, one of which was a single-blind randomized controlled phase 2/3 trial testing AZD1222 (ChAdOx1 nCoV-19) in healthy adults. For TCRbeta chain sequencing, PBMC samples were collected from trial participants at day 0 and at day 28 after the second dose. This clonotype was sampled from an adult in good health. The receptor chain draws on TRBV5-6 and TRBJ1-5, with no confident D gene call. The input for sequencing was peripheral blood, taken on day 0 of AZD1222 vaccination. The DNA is TGTGCCAGCAGCTCGGGGTATAGCAATCAGCCCCAGCATTTT. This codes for CASSSGYSNQPQHF.